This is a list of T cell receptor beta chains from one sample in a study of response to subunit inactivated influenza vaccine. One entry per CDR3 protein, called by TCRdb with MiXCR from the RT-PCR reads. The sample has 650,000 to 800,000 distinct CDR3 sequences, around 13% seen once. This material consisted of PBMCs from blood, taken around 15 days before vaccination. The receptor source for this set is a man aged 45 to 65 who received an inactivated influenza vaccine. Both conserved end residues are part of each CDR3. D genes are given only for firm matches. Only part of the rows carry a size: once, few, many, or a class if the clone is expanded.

cdr3_nt: TGTGCCAGCAGTATACAATTCCGGGACTTAGGGGGGGAGACCCAGTACTTC; cdr3_aa: CASSIQFRDLGGETQYF; d_call: .; v_call: TRBV28; j_call: TRBJ2-5; clone_size: few
cdr3_nt: TGTGCCAGCAGTTACCTAAAGGGAACTAGCAATCAGCCCCAGCATTTT; cdr3_aa: CASSYLKGTSNQPQHF; d_call: .; v_call: TRBV6-5; j_call: TRBJ1-5; clone_size: .
cdr3_nt: TGCGCCAGCAGCTTGATTGGGGAGTACTACGAGCAGTACTTC; cdr3_aa: CASSLIGEYYEQYF; d_call: .; v_call: TRBV5-1; j_call: TRBJ2-7; clone_size: .
cdr3_nt: TGTGCCAGCAGTGGGGATGGCGTAATGGGTCAGCCCCAGCATTTT; cdr3_aa: CASSGDGVMGQPQHF; d_call: .; v_call: TRBV2; j_call: TRBJ1-5; clone_size: few
cdr3_nt: TGTGCCAGTAGAGTGGGCTCCGCTAACTATGGCTACACCTTC; cdr3_aa: CASRVGSANYGYTF; d_call: .; v_call: TRBV19; j_call: TRBJ1-2; clone_size: .
cdr3_nt: TGCAGTGCCGGCAGCAGCCAGAACTATGGCTACACCTTC; cdr3_aa: CSAGSSQNYGYTF; d_call: .; v_call: TRBV20-1; j_call: TRBJ1-2; clone_size: few
cdr3_nt: TGCAGCGCCGGGACAGTTACAGATACGCAGTATTTT; cdr3_aa: CSAGTVTDTQYF; d_call: TRBD1; v_call: TRBV29-1; j_call: TRBJ2-3; clone_size: .
cdr3_nt: TGTGCCACCAGCCTCGGACAATATAGCAATCAGCCCCAGCATTTT; cdr3_aa: CATSLGQYSNQPQHF; d_call: .; v_call: TRBV15; j_call: TRBJ1-5; clone_size: .
cdr3_nt: TGTGCCAGCAGTATTACAGGGGGCTCCTACGAGCAGTACTTC; cdr3_aa: CASSITGGSYEQYF; d_call: TRBD1; v_call: TRBV12-3/TRBV12-4; j_call: TRBJ2-7; clone_size: .
cdr3_nt: TGTGCCGGAAGCAGGGGTTCTAATGAAAAACTGTTTTTT; cdr3_aa: CAGSRGSNEKLFF; d_call: .; v_call: TRBV6-1; j_call: TRBJ1-4; clone_size: few
cdr3_nt: TGCAGTGCTAGAGATTTAAGCGGGAGATCCTACAATGAGCAGTTCTTC; cdr3_aa: CSARDLSGRSYNEQFF; d_call: TRBD2; v_call: TRBV20-1; j_call: TRBJ2-1; clone_size: .
cdr3_nt: TGTGCCAGCAGATACTCCGGGACGCAGGGTGTGGCCCTCCACTTT; cdr3_aa: CASRYSGTQGVALHF; d_call: .; v_call: TRBV12-3/TRBV12-4; j_call: TRBJ1-6; clone_size: many
cdr3_nt: TGTGCCAGCAGCTCCGCGGTTAGCGGGAGGCTTGGTGAGCAGTTCTTC; cdr3_aa: CASSSAVSGRLGEQFF; d_call: TRBD2; v_call: TRBV3-1; j_call: TRBJ2-1; clone_size: .
cdr3_nt: TGTGCCAGCAGCGTAGTCAAAGGCCAGAACACTGAAGCTTTCTTT; cdr3_aa: CASSVVKGQNTEAFF; d_call: .; v_call: TRBV9; j_call: TRBJ1-1; clone_size: .
cdr3_nt: TGTGCCAGCAGCTTAGCGCTGGTTAGGGGGACGGATACGCAGTATTTT; cdr3_aa: CASSLALVRGTDTQYF; d_call: .; v_call: TRBV7-2; j_call: TRBJ2-3; clone_size: .
cdr3_nt: TGTGCCAGCAGTACGGGACAGCTACTCACCGGGGAGCTGTTTTTT; cdr3_aa: CASSTGQLLTGELFF; d_call: TRBD1; v_call: TRBV6-1; j_call: TRBJ2-2; clone_size: .
cdr3_nt: TGTGCCAGCAGCCCAGGGACAGCTTACACCGGGGAGCTGTTTTTT; cdr3_aa: CASSPGTAYTGELFF; d_call: TRBD1; v_call: TRBV9; j_call: TRBJ2-2; clone_size: few
cdr3_nt: TGCGCCAGCAGCTTGGATGGTAGCGGGGCCGGAGAGACCCAGTACTTC; cdr3_aa: CASSLDGSGAGETQYF; d_call: TRBD2; v_call: TRBV5-1; j_call: TRBJ2-5; clone_size: few
cdr3_nt: TGCAGTGCTGACCGGACAGGTACAGGAGGGCAGCCCCAGCATTTT; cdr3_aa: CSADRTGTGGQPQHF; d_call: TRBD1; v_call: TRBV20-1; j_call: TRBJ1-5; clone_size: .
cdr3_nt: TGTGCCAGCTCCCGGGCGGGACAAGAGACCCAGTACTTC; cdr3_aa: CASSRAGQETQYF; d_call: .; v_call: TRBV12-3/TRBV12-4; j_call: TRBJ2-5; clone_size: .
cdr3_nt: TGTGCCAGCAGCGTAGGGGGACTAGGGGGTTACAATGAGCAGTTCTTC; cdr3_aa: CASSVGGLGGYNEQFF; d_call: TRBD2; v_call: TRBV9; j_call: TRBJ2-1; clone_size: .
cdr3_nt: TGTGCCAGCAGTCCCTCATCCGCGGGGCCAGATACGCAGTATTTT; cdr3_aa: CASSPSSAGPDTQYF; d_call: .; v_call: TRBV12-3/TRBV12-4; j_call: TRBJ2-3; clone_size: .
cdr3_nt: TGTGCCAGCAGCCCCCGACTAGCGGGACCCGGGGAGCTGTTTTTT; cdr3_aa: CASSPRLAGPGELFF; d_call: TRBD2; v_call: TRBV4-2; j_call: TRBJ2-2; clone_size: .
cdr3_nt: TGTGCCAGCAGTTTTGGCGGGGGGGCCGGGTCGTACGGTGAGCAGTTCTTC; cdr3_aa: CASSFGGGAGSYGEQFF; d_call: TRBD2; v_call: TRBV12-3/TRBV12-4; j_call: TRBJ2-1; clone_size: many
cdr3_nt: TGTGCCAGCGGAGGGGCTGAAGCTTTCTTT; cdr3_aa: CASGGAEAFF; d_call: .; v_call: TRBV7-9; j_call: TRBJ1-1; clone_size: few
cdr3_nt: TGTGCCAGCAGCCAGGGATCCTACGAGCAGTACTTC; cdr3_aa: CASSQGSYEQYF; d_call: .; v_call: TRBV3-1; j_call: TRBJ2-7; clone_size: many
cdr3_nt: TGCAGCGCCGGGACAGGCCGACGGGAGACCCAGTACTTC; cdr3_aa: CSAGTGRRETQYF; d_call: TRBD1; v_call: TRBV29-1; j_call: TRBJ2-5; clone_size: many
cdr3_nt: TGCGCCAGCAGCTCCACAGGGTTCTCCTACAATGAGCAGTTCTTC; cdr3_aa: CASSSTGFSYNEQFF; d_call: .; v_call: TRBV5-1; j_call: TRBJ2-1; clone_size: .